The table lists the clone carrying this T cell receptor (beta chain) with a count of one. Sequenced by immunoSEQ multiplex PCR; TCRdb stores in-frame clones only, minus some. The sample records approximately 200,000 clones, about 84% being singletons. The CDR3 sequence is 16 residues long. V dropped 4 bases and J dropped 0; count of bases not matched to a gene: 6. Germline V lookup: CDR1 SGHNT, CDR2 YYREEE (reference sequence). Seattle participants joined during active infection and were tracked over time. These data come from a study of blood T cell repertoires in COVID-19. Whole-study context: Whether acute or convalescent, the COVID-19 samples came from the United States, Italy and Spain. Nucleic acid was either cDNA or gDNA, and it came from T cells, B-cell-depleted T cells, or PBMCs.

Sequencing was done on a sample of peripheral blood. The sequence derives from a person in their 70s with COVID-19, enrolled during active disease. The chain uses TRBV5-4 and TRBJ2-2; 7 bases align to TRBD1. The CDR3: CASSQGQSANTGELFF. The CDR3 bases are TGTGCCAGCAGCCAGGGACAGAGCGCGAACACCGGGGAGCTGTTTTTT.